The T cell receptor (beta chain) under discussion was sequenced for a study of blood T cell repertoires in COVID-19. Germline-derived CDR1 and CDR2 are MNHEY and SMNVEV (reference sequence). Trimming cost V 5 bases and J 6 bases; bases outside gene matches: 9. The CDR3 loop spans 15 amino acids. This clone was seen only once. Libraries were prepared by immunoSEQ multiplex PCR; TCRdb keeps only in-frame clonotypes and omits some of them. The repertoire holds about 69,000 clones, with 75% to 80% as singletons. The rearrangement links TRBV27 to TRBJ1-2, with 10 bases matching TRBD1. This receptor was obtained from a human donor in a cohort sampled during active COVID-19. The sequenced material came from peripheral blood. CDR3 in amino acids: CASSPGTGAGDGYTF. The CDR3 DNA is TGTGCCAGCAGTCCGGGGACAGGGGCGGGAGATGGCTACACCTTC.